This T cell receptor beta chain originates from a study of tumor-infiltrating lymphocytes in primary liver carcinoma. Looking at the study overall: These were node-negative, non-metastatic T1-T3 tumors of 4.2 to 10 cm. The study, taken as a whole, reports: Significantly larger top-250-clone fractions were found in tumors than in blood (p = 0.039). Less overlap was seen in tumor-adjacent and tumor-blood pairs than in tumor region pairs.

The authors made TCR beta cDNA from 500 ng total RNA with a constant-region primer. What produced the TCR beta libraries was three nested multiplex PCR rounds using slightly modified ARM-PCR. It was with TRBV1-TRBV30 forward primers and a C-beta reverse primer that the first two PCR rounds were run, at about 9 cycles each. TCRdb independently ran MiXCR on the multiplex PCR reads; one entry per CDR3 protein. The table has tens of thousands of distinct CDR3 sequences, roughly 80% seen once. This clonotype was seen at least ten times. The antigen remains unidentified. Co-extraction of both nucleic acids (RNA and DNA) used roughly 18-32 mg of unsorted bulk tissue. Chronic HBV infection was present in the patients, who were treatment-naive. Trimming left V 1 base short and J 2 bases short, with 10 bases between. The CDR3 has 14 residues. Germline V gene sequence: CDR1 SGHNT, CDR2 YYREEE (reference sequence).

This TCR derives from a man aged 40-50 years with primary liver carcinoma and hepatitis B virus infection. Source material: tumor-adjacent normal liver tissue. The genes are TRBV5-4 and TRBJ2-7; a weak D match, TRBD1 (6 bases). For the CDR3, the DNA is TGTGCCAGCAGCTTGAAGGGGGAGCCCTACGAGCAGTACTTC. Protein: CASSLKGEPYEQYF.